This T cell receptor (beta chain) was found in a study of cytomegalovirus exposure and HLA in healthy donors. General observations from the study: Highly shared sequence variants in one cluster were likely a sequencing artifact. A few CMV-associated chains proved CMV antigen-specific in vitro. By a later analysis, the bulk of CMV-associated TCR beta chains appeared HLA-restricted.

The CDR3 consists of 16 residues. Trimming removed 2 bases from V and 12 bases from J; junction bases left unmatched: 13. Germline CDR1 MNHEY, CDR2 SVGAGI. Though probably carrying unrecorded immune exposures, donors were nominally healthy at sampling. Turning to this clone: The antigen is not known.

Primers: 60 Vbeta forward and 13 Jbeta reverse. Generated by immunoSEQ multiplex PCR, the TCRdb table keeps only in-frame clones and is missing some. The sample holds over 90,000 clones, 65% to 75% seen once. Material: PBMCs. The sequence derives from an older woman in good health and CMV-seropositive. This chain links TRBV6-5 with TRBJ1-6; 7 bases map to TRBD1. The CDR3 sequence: CASSYDYRDSRLPLHF. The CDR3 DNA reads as TGTGCCAGCAGTTACGATTACCGGGACAGTCGTCTACCCCTCCACTTT.